This TCR beta chain originates from a study of T-cell reconstitution after alpha-beta-depleted transplantation in children. The V end was cut by 2 bases, the J end by 2 bases, with 7 bases between. Looked up from germline, CDR1 is GTSNPN and CDR2 is SVGIG (reference sequence). This CDR3 contains 12 residues. Molecular barcoding with unique molecular identifiers was used for the TCRbeta library. Via MiXCR, TCRdb re-called the PCR reads, giving one row per CDR3 protein. The sample lists roughly 280,000 distinct CDR3 sequences; 11% were seen once. There are many counts of this clonotype. The chain uses TRBV30 and TRBJ2-7; D is unclear. The sample consisted of peripheral blood, taken 180 days after TCRalphabeta/CD19-depleted stem cell transplant. The sequence came from a male patient between 2 and 15 years old who had a stem cell transplant for chronic granulomatous disease, so the T cells may come from the graft donor. As DNA, the CDR3 is TGTGCCTGGAGTACTACTCCCTACGAGCAGTACTTC. It is translated as CAWSTTPYEQYF. Using reference TRBV30 and TRBJ2-7 for the parts outside the CDR3, the full variable domain is SQTIHQWPATLVQPVGSPLSLECTVEGTSNPNLYWYRQAAGRGLQLLFYSVGIGQISSEVPQNLSASRPQDRQFILSSKKLLLSDSGFYLCAWSTTPYEQYFGPGTRLTVT.